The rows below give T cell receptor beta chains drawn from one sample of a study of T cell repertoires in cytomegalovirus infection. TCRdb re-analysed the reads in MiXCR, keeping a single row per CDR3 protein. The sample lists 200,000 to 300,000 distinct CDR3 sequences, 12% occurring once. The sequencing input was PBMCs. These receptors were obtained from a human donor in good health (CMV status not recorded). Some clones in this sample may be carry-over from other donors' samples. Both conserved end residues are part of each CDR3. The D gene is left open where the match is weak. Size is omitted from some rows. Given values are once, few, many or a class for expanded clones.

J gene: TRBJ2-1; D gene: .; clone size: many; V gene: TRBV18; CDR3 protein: CASSPPFGVSYNEQFF; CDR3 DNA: TGTGCCAGCTCCCCGCCTTTTGGGGTCTCCTACAATGAGCAGTTCTTC
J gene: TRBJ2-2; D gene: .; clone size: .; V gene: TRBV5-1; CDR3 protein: CASSLDPGDTGELFF; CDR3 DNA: TGCGCCAGCAGCTTGGATCCCGGGGACACCGGGGAGCTGTTTTTT
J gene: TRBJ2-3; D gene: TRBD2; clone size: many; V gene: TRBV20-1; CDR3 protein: CSASSREGQDTQYF; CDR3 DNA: TGCAGTGCTAGTTCTCGGGAGGGCCAAGATACGCAGTATTTT
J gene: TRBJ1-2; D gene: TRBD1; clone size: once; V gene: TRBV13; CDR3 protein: CASSAPGTDGYTF; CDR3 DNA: TGTGCCAGCAGCGCCCCCGGGACAGATGGCTACACCTTC
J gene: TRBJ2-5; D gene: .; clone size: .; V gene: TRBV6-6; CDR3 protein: CASSRTAEETQYF; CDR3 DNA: TGTGCCAGCAGTCGGACAGCAGAAGAGACCCAGTACTTC
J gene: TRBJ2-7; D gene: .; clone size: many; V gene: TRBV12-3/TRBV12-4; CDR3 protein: CASSLGSPAYEQYF; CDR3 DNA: TGTGCCAGCAGTCTCGGGTCGCCCGCCTACGAGCAGTACTTC
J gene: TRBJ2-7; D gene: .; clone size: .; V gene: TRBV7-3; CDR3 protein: CASSVSGLQVNEQYF; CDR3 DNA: TGTGCCAGCAGCGTCTCAGGGTTGCAGGTCAACGAGCAGTACTTC
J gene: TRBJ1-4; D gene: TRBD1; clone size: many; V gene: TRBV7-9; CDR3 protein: CASSLGQGGEKLFF; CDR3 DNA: TGTGCCAGCAGCTTAGGACAGGGAGGCGAAAAACTGTTTTTT
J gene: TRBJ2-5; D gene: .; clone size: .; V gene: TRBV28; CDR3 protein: CASSSGGVKETQYF; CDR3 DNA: TGTGCCAGCAGCAGTGGAGGGGTGAAGGAGACCCAGTACTTC
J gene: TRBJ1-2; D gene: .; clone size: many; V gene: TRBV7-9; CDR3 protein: CASRSGDGYTF; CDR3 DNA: TGTGCCAGCAGGTCAGGAGATGGCTACACCTTC
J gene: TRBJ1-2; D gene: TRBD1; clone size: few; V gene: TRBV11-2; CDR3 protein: CASSLGGTGGASGYTF; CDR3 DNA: TGTGCCAGCAGCTTAGGAGGGACAGGGGGCGCTAGTGGCTACACCTTC
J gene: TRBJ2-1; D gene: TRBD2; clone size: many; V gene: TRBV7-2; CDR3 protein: CASTLLAGGPGIGMGQFF; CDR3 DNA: TGTGCCAGCACCTTATTAGCGGGAGGGCCTGGCATCGGAATGGGGCAGTTCTTC
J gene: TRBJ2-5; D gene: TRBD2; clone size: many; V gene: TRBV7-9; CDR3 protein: CASRGAGARETQYF; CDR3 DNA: TGTGCCAGCAGGGGAGCGGGAGCACGGGAGACCCAGTACTTC
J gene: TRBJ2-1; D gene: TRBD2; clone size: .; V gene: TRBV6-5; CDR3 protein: CASGLAGGQFF; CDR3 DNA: TGTGCCAGTGGACTAGCGGGGGGGCAATTCTTC
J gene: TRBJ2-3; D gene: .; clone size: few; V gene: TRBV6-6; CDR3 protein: CASSYDPTTDTQYF; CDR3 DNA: TGTGCCAGCAGTTACGACCCTACCACAGATACGCAGTATTTT
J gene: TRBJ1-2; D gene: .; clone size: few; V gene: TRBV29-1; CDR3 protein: CSVGHRDGGYTF; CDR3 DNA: TGCAGCGTTGGCCACAGGGACGGTGGCTACACCTTC
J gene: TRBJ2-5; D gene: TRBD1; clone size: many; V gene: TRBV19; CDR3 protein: CASSIEDRGETQYF; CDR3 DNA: TGTGCCAGTAGTATCGAGGACAGGGGAGAGACCCAGTACTTC
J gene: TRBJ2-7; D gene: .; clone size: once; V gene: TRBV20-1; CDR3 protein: CSALEDGYEQYF; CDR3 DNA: TGCAGTGCCCTCGAGGACGGCTACGAGCAGTACTTC
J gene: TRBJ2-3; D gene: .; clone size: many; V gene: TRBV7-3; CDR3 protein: CASSFDSSKDTQYF; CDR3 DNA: TGTGCCAGCAGCTTTGACTCAAGTAAAGATACGCAGTATTTT
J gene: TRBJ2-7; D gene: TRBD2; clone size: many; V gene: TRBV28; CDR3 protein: CASSSSGSKNEQYF; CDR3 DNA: TGTGCCAGCAGTTCTAGCGGGAGTAAGAACGAGCAGTACTTC
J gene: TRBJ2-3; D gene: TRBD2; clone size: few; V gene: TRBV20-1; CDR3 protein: CSAGLAGDTDTQYF; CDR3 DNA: TGCAGTGCGGGACTAGCGGGGGACACAGATACGCAGTATTTT
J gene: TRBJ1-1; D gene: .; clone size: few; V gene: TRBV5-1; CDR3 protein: CASSLEGGARNTEAFF; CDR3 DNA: TGCGCCAGCAGCTTGGAGGGGGGGGCAAGGAACACTGAAGCTTTCTTT
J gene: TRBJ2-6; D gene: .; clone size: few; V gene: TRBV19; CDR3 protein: CASSIVSGANVLTF; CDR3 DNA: TGTGCCAGTAGTATAGTTTCCGGGGCCAACGTCCTGACTTTC